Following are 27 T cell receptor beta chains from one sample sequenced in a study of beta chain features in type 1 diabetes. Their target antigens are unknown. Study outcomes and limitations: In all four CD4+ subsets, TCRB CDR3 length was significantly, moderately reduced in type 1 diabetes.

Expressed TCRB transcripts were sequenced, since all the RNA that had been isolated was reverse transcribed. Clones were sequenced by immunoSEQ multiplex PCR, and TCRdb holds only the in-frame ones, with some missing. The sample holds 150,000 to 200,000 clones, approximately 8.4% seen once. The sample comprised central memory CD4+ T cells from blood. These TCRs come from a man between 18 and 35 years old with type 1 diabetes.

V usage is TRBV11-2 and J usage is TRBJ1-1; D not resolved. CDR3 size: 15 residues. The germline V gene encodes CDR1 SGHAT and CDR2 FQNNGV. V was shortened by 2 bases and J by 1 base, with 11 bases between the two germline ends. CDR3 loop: CASSLIGLGNTEAFF. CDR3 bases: TGTGCCAGCAGCTTAATTGGACTTGGGAACACTGAAGCTTTCTTT.

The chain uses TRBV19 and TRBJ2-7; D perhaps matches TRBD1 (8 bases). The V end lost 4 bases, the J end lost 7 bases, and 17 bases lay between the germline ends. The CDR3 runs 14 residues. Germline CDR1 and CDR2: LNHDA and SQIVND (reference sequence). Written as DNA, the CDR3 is TGTGCCAGTAGTACTCGGGACAGGCGGGGGGAGCAGTACTTC. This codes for CASSTRDRRGEQYF.

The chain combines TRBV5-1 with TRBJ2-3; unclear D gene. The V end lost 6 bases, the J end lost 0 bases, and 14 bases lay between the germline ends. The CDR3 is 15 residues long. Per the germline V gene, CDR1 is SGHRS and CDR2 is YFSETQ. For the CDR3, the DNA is TGCGCCAGCAAAAACCCAGGATCTAGCACAGATACGCAGTATTTT. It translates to CASKNPGSSTDTQYF.

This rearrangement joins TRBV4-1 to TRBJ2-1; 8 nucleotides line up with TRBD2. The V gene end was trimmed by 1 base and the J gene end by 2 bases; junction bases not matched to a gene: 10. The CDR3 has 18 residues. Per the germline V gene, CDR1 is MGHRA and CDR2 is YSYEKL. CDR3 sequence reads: CASSQADFLGLAYNEQFF. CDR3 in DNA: TGCGCCAGCAGCCAAGCCGACTTTCTGGGACTAGCCTACAATGAGCAGTTCTTC.

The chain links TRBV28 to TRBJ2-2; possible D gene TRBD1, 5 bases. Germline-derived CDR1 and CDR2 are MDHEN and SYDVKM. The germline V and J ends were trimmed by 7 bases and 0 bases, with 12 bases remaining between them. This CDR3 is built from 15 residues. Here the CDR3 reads CASMGLGTNTGELFF. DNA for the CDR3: TGTGCCAGCATGGGGCTGGGGACGAACACCGGGGAGCTGTTTTTT.

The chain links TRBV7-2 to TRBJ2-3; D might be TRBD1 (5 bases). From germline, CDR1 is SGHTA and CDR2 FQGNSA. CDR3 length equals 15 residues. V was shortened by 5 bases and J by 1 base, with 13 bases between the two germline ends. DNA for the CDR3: TGTGCCAGCAGCCCCAGCTGGGGCGGCACAGATACGCAGTATTTT. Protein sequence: CASSPSWGGTDTQYF.

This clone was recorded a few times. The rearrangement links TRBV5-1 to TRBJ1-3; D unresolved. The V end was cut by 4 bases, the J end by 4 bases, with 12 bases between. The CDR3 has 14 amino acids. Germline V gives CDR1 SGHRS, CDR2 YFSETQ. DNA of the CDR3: TGCGCCAGCAGCGACTTGTCCTCCGGAAACACCATATATTTT. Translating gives CASSDLSSGNTIYF.

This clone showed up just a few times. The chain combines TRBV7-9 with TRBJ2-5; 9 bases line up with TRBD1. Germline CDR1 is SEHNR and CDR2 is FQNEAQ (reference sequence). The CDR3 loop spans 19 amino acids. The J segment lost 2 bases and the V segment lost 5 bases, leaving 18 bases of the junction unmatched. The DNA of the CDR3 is TGTGCCAGCAGCCCGGGGATGGCTGGTGGGACAGGGTCACAAGAGACCCAGTACTTC. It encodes CASSPGMAGGTGSQETQYF.

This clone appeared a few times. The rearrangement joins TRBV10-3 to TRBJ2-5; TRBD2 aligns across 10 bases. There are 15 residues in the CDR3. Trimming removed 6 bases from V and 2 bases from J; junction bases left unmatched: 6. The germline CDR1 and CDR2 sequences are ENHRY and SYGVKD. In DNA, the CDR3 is TGTGCCATCAGACCTAGCGGGGGCACGCAAGAGACCCAGTACTTC. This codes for CAIRPSGGTQETQYF.

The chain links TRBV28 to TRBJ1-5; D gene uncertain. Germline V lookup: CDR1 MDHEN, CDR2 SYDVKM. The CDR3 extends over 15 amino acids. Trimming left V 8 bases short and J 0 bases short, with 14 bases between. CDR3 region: CASGGQDYSNQPQHF. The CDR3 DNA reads TGTGCCAGCGGAGGCCAGGATTATAGCAATCAGCCCCAGCATTTT.

CDR3 in amino acids: CASRGTSGSGELFF. The CDR3 DNA is TGTGCCAGCAGAGGGACTAGCGGGTCCGGGGAGCTGTTTTTT. The rearrangement uses TRBV14 and TRBJ2-2; TRBD2 agrees at 12 bases. This CDR3 is 14 amino acids long. Germline loops: CDR1 SGHDN, CDR2 FVKESK. Trimming removed 6 bases from V and 6 bases from J; junction bases left unmatched: 2.

CDR3 sequence: CASSDQRTGGGYTF. The CDR3 DNA is TGTGCCAGCAGCGATCAACGGACAGGGGGTGGCTACACCTTC. This chain uses TRBV9 with TRBJ1-2; 10 positions agree with TRBD1. Germline V CDR1 and CDR2: SGDLS, YYNGEE. This CDR3 spans 14 amino acids. V shed 3 bases and J 7 bases; nucleotides not matched to a gene: 6. The whole variable domain, filled in from reference TRBV9 and TRBJ1-2, reads DSGVTQTPKHLITATGQRVTLRCSPRSGDLSVYWYQQSLDQGLQFLIQYYNGEERAKGNILERFSAQQFPDLHSELNLSSLELGDSALYFCASSDQRTGGGYTFGSGTRLTVV.

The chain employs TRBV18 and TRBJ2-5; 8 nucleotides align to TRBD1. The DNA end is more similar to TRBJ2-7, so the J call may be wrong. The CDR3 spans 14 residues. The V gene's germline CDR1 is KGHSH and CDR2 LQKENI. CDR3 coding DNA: TGTGCCAGCCGCCTAACGGGACAGGCTTACGAGCAGTACTTC. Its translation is CASRLTGQAYEQYF.

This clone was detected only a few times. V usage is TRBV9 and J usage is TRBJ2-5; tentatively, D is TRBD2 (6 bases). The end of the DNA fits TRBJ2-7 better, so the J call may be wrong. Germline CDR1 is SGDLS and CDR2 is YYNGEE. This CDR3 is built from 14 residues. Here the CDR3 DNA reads TGTGCCAGCAGCGTAGCTGGGGGAGGCTACGAGCAGTACTTC. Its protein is CASSVAGGGYEQYF.

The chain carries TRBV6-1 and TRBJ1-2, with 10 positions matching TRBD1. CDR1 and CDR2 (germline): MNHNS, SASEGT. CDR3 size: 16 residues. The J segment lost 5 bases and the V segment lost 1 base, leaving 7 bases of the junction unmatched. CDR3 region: CASSEVEGQGIYGYTF. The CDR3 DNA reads TGTGCCAGCAGTGAAGTTGAGGGACAGGGGATATATGGCTACACCTTC.

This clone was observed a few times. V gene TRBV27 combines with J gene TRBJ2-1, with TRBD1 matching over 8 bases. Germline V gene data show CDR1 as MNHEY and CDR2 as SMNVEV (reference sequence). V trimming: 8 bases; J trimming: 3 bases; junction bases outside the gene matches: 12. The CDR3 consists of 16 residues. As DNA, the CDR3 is TGTGCCAGCCGAAGCCCCGGTGGACAGGGCTACAATGAGCAGTTCTTC. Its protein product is CASRSPGGQGYNEQFF.

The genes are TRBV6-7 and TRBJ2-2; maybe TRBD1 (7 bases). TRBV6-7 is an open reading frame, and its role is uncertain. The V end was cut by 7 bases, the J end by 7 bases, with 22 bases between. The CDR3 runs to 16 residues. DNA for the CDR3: TGTGCCAGCACCTCCGCGGCAGGGGGGTTGGACGGGGAGCTGTTTTTT. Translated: CASTSAAGGLDGELFF.

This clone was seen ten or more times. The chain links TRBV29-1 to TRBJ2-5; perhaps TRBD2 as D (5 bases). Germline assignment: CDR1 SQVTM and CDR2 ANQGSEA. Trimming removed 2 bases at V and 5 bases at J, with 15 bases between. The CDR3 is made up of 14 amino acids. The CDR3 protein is CSVERDVGGETQYF. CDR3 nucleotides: TGCAGCGTTGAACGGGATGTGGGTGGCGAGACCCAGTACTTC.

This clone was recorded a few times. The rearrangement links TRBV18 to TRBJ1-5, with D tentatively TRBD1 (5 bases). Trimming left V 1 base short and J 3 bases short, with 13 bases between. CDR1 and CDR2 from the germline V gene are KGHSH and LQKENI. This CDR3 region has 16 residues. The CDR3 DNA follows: TGTGCCAGCTCACCACAAAAGGGGATGGACAATCAGCCCCAGCATTTT. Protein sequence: CASSPQKGMDNQPQHF.

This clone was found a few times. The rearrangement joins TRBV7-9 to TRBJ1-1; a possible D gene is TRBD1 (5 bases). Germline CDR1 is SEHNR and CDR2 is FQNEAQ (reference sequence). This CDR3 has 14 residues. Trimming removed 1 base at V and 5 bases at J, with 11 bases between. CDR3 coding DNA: TGTGCCAGCAGCTTAGTTACAGGAGGGACTGAAGCTTTCTTT. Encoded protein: CASSLVTGGTEAFF.

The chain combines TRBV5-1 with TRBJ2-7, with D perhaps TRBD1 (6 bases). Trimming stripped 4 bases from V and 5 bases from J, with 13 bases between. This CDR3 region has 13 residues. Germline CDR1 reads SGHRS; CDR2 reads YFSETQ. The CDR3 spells CASSTDSLNEQYF. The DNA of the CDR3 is TGCGCCAGCAGCACGGACAGTCTCAACGAGCAGTACTTC.

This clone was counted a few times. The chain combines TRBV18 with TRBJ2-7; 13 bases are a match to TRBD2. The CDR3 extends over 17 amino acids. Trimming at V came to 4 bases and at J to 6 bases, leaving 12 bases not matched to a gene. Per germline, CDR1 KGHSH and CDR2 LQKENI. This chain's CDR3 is CASSRMGTSGTPAEQYF. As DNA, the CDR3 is TGTGCCAGCTCACGGATGGGGACTAGCGGGACACCCGCCGAGCAGTACTTC. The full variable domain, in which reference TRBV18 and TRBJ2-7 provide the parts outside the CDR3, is NAGVMQNPRHLVRRRGQEARLRCSPMKGHSHVYWYRQLPEEGLKFMVYLQKENIIDESGMPKERFSAEFPKEGPSILRIQQVVRGDSAAYFCASSRMGTSGTPAEQYFGPGTRLTVT.

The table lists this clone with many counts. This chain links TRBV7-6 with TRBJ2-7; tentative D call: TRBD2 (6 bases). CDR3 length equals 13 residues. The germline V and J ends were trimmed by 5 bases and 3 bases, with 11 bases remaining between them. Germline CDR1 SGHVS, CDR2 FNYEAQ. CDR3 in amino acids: CASSRGADYEQYF. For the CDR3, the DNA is TGTGCCAGCAGCCGCGGGGCAGACTACGAGCAGTACTTC.

The CDR3 nucleotides read TGCAGCGTCCTATTAGGGGCCCGGGGGAATGAGCAGTTCTTC. Protein product: CSVLLGARGNEQFF. The chain employs TRBV29-1 and TRBJ2-1, with D perhaps matching TRBD2 (6 bases). The germline V gene has CDR1 SQVTM and CDR2 ANQGSEA. The CDR3 spans 14 residues. Trimming shortened V by 6 bases and J by 7 bases, and 19 bases separated the two germline ends.

CDR3 DNA: TGTGCAAGTGCGCAGGTTATTGGCTACACCTTC. It yields the protein CASAQVIGYTF. The chain joins TRBV12-2 to TRBJ1-2; TRBD1 is the table's D call and was not checked against the DNA. TRBV12-2 is noted as a pseudogene. The CDR3 consists of 11 residues.

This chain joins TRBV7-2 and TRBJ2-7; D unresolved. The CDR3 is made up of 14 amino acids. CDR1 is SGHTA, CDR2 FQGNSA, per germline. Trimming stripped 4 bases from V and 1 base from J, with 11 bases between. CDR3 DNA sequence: TGTGCCAGCAGCTCAAATACAGTTTCCTACGAGCAGTACTTC. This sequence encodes CASSSNTVSYEQYF.

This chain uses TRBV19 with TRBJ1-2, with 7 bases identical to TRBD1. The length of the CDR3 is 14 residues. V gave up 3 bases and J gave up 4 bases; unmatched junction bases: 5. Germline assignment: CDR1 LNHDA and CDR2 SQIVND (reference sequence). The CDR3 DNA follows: TGTGCCAGTAGTATCGACAGGGCGGGCTATGGCTACACCTTC. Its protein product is CASSIDRAGYGYTF.